What follows are 23 T cell receptor beta chains derived from one specimen sequenced in a study of OX40 agonist ivuxolimab in advanced cancers. The data were produced by immunoSEQ multiplex PCR, yet TCRdb's version contains in-frame clones alone and is incomplete. The sample lists 91,000 or so clones, 85% to 90% occurring once. Source: CD4+ or CD8+ T cells sorted from blood, taken in a trial of the OX40 agonist ivuxolimab. The receptors stem from an adult with an advanced solid tumor such as melanoma, head and neck, liver or kidney cancer.

V is TRBV6-5 and J is TRBJ2-1; the match to TRBD2 covers 11 bases. CDR1 is MNHEY, CDR2 SVGAGI, per germline. The junction had 11 bases not matched to a gene; V was cut back by 6 bases and J by 10 bases. The length of the CDR3 is 15 residues. The DNA for the CDR3 is TGTGCCAGCAGCTCCACTAGCGGGGGCCTCGGGGAGCAGTTCTTC. This sequence encodes CASSSTSGGLGEQFF.

The gene calls are TRBV5-1 and TRBJ2-5; 9 nucleotides match TRBD2. Trimming cost V 3 bases and J 3 bases; bases outside gene matches: 6. Germline-derived CDR1 and CDR2 are SGHRS and YFSETQ. The CDR3 runs 15 residues. CDR3 sequence (DNA): TGCGCCAGCAGCTCGCTAGCGGGACGAGAAGAGACCCAGTACTTC. This translates into CASSSLAGREETQYF. Supplemented by reference TRBV5-1 and TRBJ2-5, the full variable domain reads KAGVTQTPRYLIKTRGQQVTLSCSPISGHRSVSWYQQTPGQGLQFLFEYFSETQRNKGNFPGRFSGRQFSNSRSEMNVSTLELGDSALYLCASSSLAGREETQYFGPGTRLLVL.

Remarks on this clone: The sample carries other DNA sequences with the same CDR3. The chain joins TRBV9 to TRBJ2-1; D is possibly TRBD1 (5 bases). CDR3 length equals 13 residues. Germline V CDR1 and CDR2: SGDLS, YYNGEE. V was trimmed by 4 bases and J by 4 bases, leaving 9 bases between them. The chain's CDR3 is CASSFRQYNEQFF. The CDR3 coding sequence is TGTGCCAGCAGCTTCCGACAGTACAATGAGCAGTTCTTC.

The CDR3 DNA follows: TGTGCCAACCGGGACAAACACACCGGGGAGCTGTTTTTT. Its translation is CANRDKHTGELFF. This chain connects TRBV19 to TRBJ2-2, with D perhaps matching TRBD1 (6 bases). CDR3 length: 13 residues. The V end lost 10 bases, the J end lost 3 bases, and 12 bases lay between the germline ends. Germline lookup yields CDR1 LNHDA and CDR2 SQIVND (reference sequence).

This clone has only one observation. J is TRBJ2-2 and V is TRBV11-2; the match to TRBD1 covers 7 bases. The CDR3 loop spans 15 amino acids. The germline CDR1 and CDR2 sequences are SGHAT and FQNNGV. Germline trimming cut 5 bases from V and 0 bases from J; bases unmatched to any gene: 3. The CDR3 protein is CASSRDRANTGELFF. The CDR3 nucleotides read TGTGCCAGCAGCCGAGACAGGGCGAACACCGGGGAGCTGTTTTTT.

The V gene is TRBV28, the J gene TRBJ1-1, with 8 bases aligning to TRBD1. V lost 4 bases and J lost 1; bases outside the gene matches: 2. CDR3 length: 14 amino acids. Germline V gene sequence: CDR1 MDHEN, CDR2 SYDVKM. In nucleotides, the CDR3 is TGTGCCAGCAGTTCCGGGACAGGGAACACTGAAGCTTTCTTT. Its translation is CASSSGTGNTEAFF.

This clone was detected once. The rearrangement joins TRBV7-8 to TRBJ1-2; D is unclear. The CDR3 has 15 residues. The germline CDR1 and CDR2 sequences are SGHVS and FQNEAQ. Trimming removed 2 bases at V and 4 bases at J, with 14 bases between. The CDR3 DNA reads as TGTGCCAGCAGCTTATACAGAGACCCTGCCTATGGCTACACCTTC. Residues: CASSLYRDPAYGYTF. The full variable domain, rest sourced from reference TRBV7-8 and TRBJ1-2, is GAGVSQSPRYKVAKRGQDVALRCDPISGHVSLFWYQQALGQGPEFLTYFQNEAQLDKSGLPSDRFFAERPEGSVSTLKIQRTQQEDSAVYLCASSLYRDPAYGYTFGSGTRLTVV.

The CDR3 region is CASSLPGQSSYEQYF. Here the CDR3 DNA reads TGTGCCAGCAGCTTGCCGGGACAGAGCTCCTACGAGCAGTACTTC. This chain uses TRBV5-8 with TRBJ2-7; 7 bases fit TRBD1. The germline V gene encodes CDR1 SGHTS and CDR2 YDEGEE. The CDR3 runs 15 residues. The V and J ends lost 1 base and 0 bases, in that order; junction bases with no gene match: 4.

This clone has only a few counts. The CDR3 bases are TGTGCCAGTAGTATCATGGGCGACAGTTACGAGCAGTACTTC. This gives the protein CASSIMGDSYEQYF. The chain recombines TRBV19 with TRBJ2-7; D possibly corresponds to TRBD1 (5 bases). This CDR3 contains 14 residues. The germline V gene has CDR1 LNHDA and CDR2 SQIVND (reference sequence). Trimming removed 3 bases from V and 4 bases from J, with 13 bases in between.

The CDR3 DNA reads TGTGCCAGTAGTCCGCGGACAGGGCGCAATGAGCAGTTCTTC. Protein product: CASSPRTGRNEQFF. The rearrangement joins TRBV19 to TRBJ2-1; the match to TRBD1 covers 8 bases. V shed 5 bases and J 6 bases; nucleotides not matched to a gene: 6. This CDR3 spans 14 amino acids. Germline-derived CDR1 and CDR2 are LNHDA and SQIVND (reference sequence).

The chain recombines TRBV7-2 with TRBJ2-1; TRBD2 agrees at 9 bases. This CDR3 spans 14 amino acids. CDR1 is SGHTA and CDR2 is FQGNSA in the germline V gene. V lost 4 bases and J lost 6; bases outside the gene matches: 4. CDR3 nucleotide sequence: TGTGCCAGCAGCTCCAGGACTAGCGTCAATGAGCAGTTCTTC. This translates into CASSSRTSVNEQFF.

The CDR3 sequence is CASSPEASSYEQYF. For the CDR3, the DNA is TGCGCCAGCAGCCCAGAAGCGAGCTCCTACGAGCAGTACTTC. The V gene is TRBV5-1, the J gene TRBJ2-7; D gene unclear. CDR3 size: 14 residues. Trimming cost V 4 bases and J 0 bases, with 11 bases left between them. Germline CDR1 is SGHRS and CDR2 is YFSETQ. Full variable domain (missing parts from reference TRBV5-1 and TRBJ2-7): KAGVTQTPRYLIKTRGQQVTLSCSPISGHRSVSWYQQTPGQGLQFLFEYFSETQRNKGNFPGRFSGRQFSNSRSEMNVSTLELGDSALYLCASSPEASSYEQYFGPGTRLTVT.

The chain uses TRBV5-4 and TRBJ2-1; either TRBD1 or TRBD2 may fit D (5 bases each). Trimming took off 4 bases at V and 5 bases at J, with 10 bases between the two ends. This CDR3 has 13 residues. Germline CDR1 and CDR2: SGHNT and YYREEE (reference sequence). The DNA of the CDR3 is TGTGCCAGCAGCCGGGGCCTAGACAATGAGCAGTTCTTC. Translated, it gives CASSRGLDNEQFF.

This clone was recorded once. The rearrangement uses TRBV7-8 and TRBJ1-2; no firm D call. The germline gives CDR1 SGHVS, CDR2 FQNEAQ. This CDR3 region has 12 residues. V lost 1 base and J lost 7, with 7 bases in between. The CDR3 DNA reads TGTGCCAGCAGCTTAGTCTCTAGTGGCTACACCTTC. It codes for CASSLVSSGYTF.

Remarks on this clone: This sample includes further DNA sequences coding for the same CDR3. The chain combines TRBV28 with TRBJ1-5, with D maybe TRBD1 (5 bases). CDR3 length: 12 residues. V lost 2 bases to trimming and J lost 6 bases, with 5 bases between them. CDR1 is MDHEN, CDR2 SYDVKM, per germline. The CDR3 sequence: CASSLRGQPQHF. The CDR3 coding sequence is TGTGCCAGCAGTTTAAGGGGTCAGCCCCAGCATTTT.

The table lists this clone with a few counts. One end of the junction varies from germline; a read error may be responsible. The chain combines TRBV18 with TRBJ1-3; D unresolved. Per germline, CDR1 KGHSH and CDR2 LQKENI. The CDR3 spans 12 residues. The DNA of the CDR3 is TGTGCCAGCTCACTAAGTGGAGACACCATATATTTT. It codes for CASSLSGDTIYF.

V and J are TRBV18 and TRBJ2-7; 8 bases are a match to TRBD2. Germline V gives CDR1 KGHSH, CDR2 LQKENI. The trim removed 3 bases at V and 3 bases at J, leaving 1 base unmatched. This CDR3 has 13 amino acids. CDR3 protein: CASSPGGGYEQYF. The CDR3 DNA follows: TGTGCCAGCTCACCCGGGGGGGGCTACGAGCAGTACTTC.

The genes are TRBV7-3 and TRBJ2-2; no clear D. The CDR3 covers 15 residues. Trimming took 1 base from V and 0 from J, leaving 6 bases between them. Per germline, CDR1 SGHTA and CDR2 FQGTGA. CDR3 DNA: TGTGCCAGCAGCTTAAGAAGGGCGAACACCGGGGAGCTGTTTTTT. This encodes CASSLRRANTGELFF.

The chain has TRBV5-1 and TRBJ2-1, with a possible D match to TRBD2 (6 bases). Germline V gives CDR1 SGHRS, CDR2 YFSETQ. The CDR3 length is 17 residues. V was pared by 0 bases and J by 4 bases, with 17 bases between. CDR3 DNA: TGCGCCAGCAGCTTGGCCGGTGCGGGATGGGGATACAATGAGCAGTTCTTC. Translated, it gives CASSLAGAGWGYNEQFF.

The rearrangement uses TRBV10-3 and TRBJ2-3; 8 bases align to TRBD1. J was trimmed by 4 bases and V by 6 bases; bases with no gene match: 9. This CDR3 has 15 amino acids. Germline CDR1 and CDR2: ENHRY and SYGVKD. The CDR3 nucleotides are TGTGCCATCAGGGTGACAGGGGCCCCGCCAGATACGCAGTATTTT. Its translation is CAIRVTGAPPDTQYF.

The chain is built from TRBV19 and TRBJ1-1; the match to TRBD1 covers 8 bases. The CDR3 is made up of 14 amino acids. Trimming removed 7 bases from V and 0 bases from J; junction bases left unmatched: 4. Germline CDR1 LNHDA, CDR2 SQIVND (reference sequence). The CDR3 protein is CASTTTGVNTEAFF. DNA of the CDR3: TGTGCCAGTACGACGACAGGGGTGAACACTGAAGCTTTCTTT.

The rearrangement uses TRBV10-1 and TRBJ2-7, with D tentatively TRBD1 or TRBD2 (6 bases each). Germline V gene data show CDR1 as WNHNN and CDR2 as SYGVQD (reference sequence). The CDR3 is 15 amino acids. V was clipped by 7 bases and J by 2 bases, with 18 bases between them. Here the CDR3 reads CASTREVRGAYEQYF. In DNA, the CDR3 is TGCGCCAGCACCAGAGAGGTAAGGGGGGCCTACGAGCAGTACTTC.

V usage is TRBV5-1 and J usage is TRBJ2-4, with 9 positions matching TRBD1. The V and J ends lost 1 base and 6 bases, in that order; junction bases with no gene match: 5. CDR1 is SGHRS and CDR2 is YFSETQ in the germline V gene. The CDR3 contains 15 residues. CDR3 loop: CASSLTSTGGNIQYF. In DNA form, the CDR3 reads TGCGCCAGCAGCTTGACCTCGACAGGGGGAAACATTCAGTACTTC.